The 30 T cell receptor beta chains in this list originate from one sample, sequenced in a study of OX40 agonist ivuxolimab in advanced cancers. The assay was immunoSEQ multiplex PCR, and TCRdb's table has in-frame clones only and misses some. The table lists fewer than 60,000 clones, about 89% of them singletons. The source was CD4+ or CD8+ T cells sorted from blood, collected in a trial of the OX40 agonist ivuxolimab. These TCRs come from an adult with an advanced solid tumor such as melanoma, head and neck, liver or kidney cancer.

The chain has TRBV15 and TRBJ2-7, with TRBD1 matching 7 bases. From germline, CDR1 is LNHNV and CDR2 YYDKDF (reference sequence). The CDR3 is made up of 14 amino acids. V lost 4 bases and J lost 2; bases outside the gene matches: 5. The CDR3 here is CATSMTGSTYEQYF. For the CDR3, the DNA is TGTGCCACCAGCATGACAGGGAGCACCTACGAGCAGTACTTC.

V usage is TRBV18 and J usage is TRBJ1-1; 7 bases agree with TRBD1. CDR1 and CDR2 (germline): KGHSH, LQKENI. Trimming cost V 3 bases and J 5 bases; bases outside gene matches: 12. The CDR3 has 16 amino acids. Here the CDR3 DNA reads TGTGCCAGCTCACCCAGGATAGGGGGCCGGGGAACTGAAGCTTTCTTT. Amino acids: CASSPRIGGRGTEAFF.

The chain couples TRBV7-2 to TRBJ2-3; 9 bases align to TRBD2. The CDR3 contains 15 residues. V gave up 4 bases and J gave up 6 bases; unmatched junction bases: 8. CDR1 and CDR2 from the germline V gene are SGHTA and FQGNSA. The CDR3 nucleotides read TGTGCCAGCAGCTCCCAAGCGGGAGGATCCGATACGCAGTATTTT. Translating it yields CASSSQAGGSDTQYF.

This clone was seen once. The chain couples TRBV7-2 to TRBJ1-2; TRBD1 matches at 12 bases. V trimming: 4 bases; J trimming: 7 bases; junction bases outside the gene matches: 4. From germline, CDR1 is SGHTA and CDR2 FQGNSA. The CDR3 has 14 residues. The CDR3 DNA follows: TGTGCCAGCAGCTCCGGGACAGGGGGCCGTGGCTACACCTTC. Translation: CASSSGTGGRGYTF.

The count of this clone is one. The chain has TRBV7-9 and TRBJ2-6; TRBD1 aligns across 7 bases. V lost 6 bases, J lost 2 bases, and 7 bases stayed unmatched. Germline assignment: CDR1 SEHNR and CDR2 FQNEAQ (reference sequence). CDR3 length: 16 amino acids. DNA for the CDR3: TGTGCCAGCAGGGGGACAGCGTATGCTGGGGCCAACGTCCTGACTTTC. It encodes CASRGTAYAGANVLTF.

The chain employs TRBV5-4 and TRBJ1-2, with D perhaps matching TRBD1 (5 bases). V lost 2 bases and J lost 6, with 8 bases in between. The CDR3 covers 12 residues. Looked up from germline, CDR1 is SGHNT and CDR2 is YYREEE (reference sequence). CDR3 amino acids: CASSLGDNGYTF. Written as DNA, the CDR3 is TGTGCCAGCAGCTTAGGGGATAATGGCTACACCTTC.

The rearrangement joins TRBV6-5 to TRBJ2-4; either TRBD1 or TRBD2 may fit D (5 bases each). Germline V gene sequence: CDR1 MNHEY, CDR2 SVGAGI. The CDR3 extends over 14 amino acids. Trimming pared 2 bases from V and 2 bases from J, leaving 7 bases between. CDR3 region: CASSYGGSKNIQYF. CDR3 DNA: TGTGCCAGCAGTTACGGGGGTTCCAAAAACATTCAGTACTTC.

The chain carries TRBV10-2 and TRBJ2-2, with 8 bases fitting TRBD1. There are 16 residues in the CDR3. With 0 bases clipped from V and 5 bases from J, the junction kept 5 bases outside the gene matches. Germline values: CDR1 WSHSY, CDR2 SAAADI. The CDR3 DNA reads as TGCGCCAGCAGTGAGTCGTGGACAGGGCTGACCGGGGAGCTGTTTTTT. Translated: CASSESWTGLTGELFF.

The chain is built from TRBV2 and TRBJ2-5; D might be TRBD1 (6 bases). CDR1 is SNHLY, CDR2 FYNNEI, per germline. The length of the CDR3 is 14 residues. V was trimmed by 7 bases and J by 1 base, leaving 13 bases between them. As DNA, the CDR3 is TGTGCCAGCATCATGACAGGACTCCAAGAGACCCAGTACTTC. It codes for CASIMTGLQETQYF.

The V call is TRBV5-4, the J call TRBJ2-7, with D perhaps given as TRBD1 or TRBD2 (6 bases each). Germline V gene data show CDR1 as SGHNT and CDR2 as YYREEE (reference sequence). This CDR3 has 13 amino acids. The V and J ends lost 4 bases and 7 bases respectively, with 15 bases between them. CDR3 amino acids: CASSPQGLEEQYF. CDR3 nucleotides: TGTGCCAGCAGCCCACAGGGACTTGAAGAGCAGTACTTC.

The chain joins TRBV27 to TRBJ2-3; 8 bases match TRBD2. Unmatched junction bases numbered 23, after V lost 5 bases and J lost 7 bases. The CDR3 runs to 19 residues. Germline V gene lookup returns CDR1 MNHEY and CDR2 SMNVEV (reference sequence). CDR3 in DNA: TGTGCCAGCAGTCGGACCCCAAGGCCAATAGCGGGGACCATTAATACGCAGTATTTT. It translates to CASSRTPRPIAGTINTQYF.

The J gene is TRBJ2-5, the V gene TRBV12-1; the table gives TRBD2 as D, unverified against the DNA. TRBV12-1 is designated a pseudogene. The CDR3 consists of 14 residues. For the CDR3, the DNA is TGTGCCAGCAGCCGTAGTGGGGGGCAAGAGACCCAGTACTTC. Translated, it gives CASSRSGGQETQYF.

In this sample, this clone turned up once. This chain links TRBV7-2 with TRBJ2-1; D gene ambiguous. V was clipped by 3 bases and J by 0 bases, with 12 bases between them. The germline V gene encodes CDR1 SGHTA and CDR2 FQGNSA. CDR3 length equals 16 residues. The CDR3 reads CASSLFGTSSYNEQFF. The CDR3 bases are TGTGCCAGCAGCTTGTTCGGCACGAGCTCCTACAATGAGCAGTTCTTC.

The CDR3 region is CASSQQLGQGGYEQYF. The CDR3 DNA follows: TGTGCCAGCAGTCAACAATTGGGACAGGGCGGGTACGAGCAGTACTTC. This chain joins TRBV28 and TRBJ2-7, with 9 nucleotides matching TRBD1. Germline values: CDR1 MDHEN, CDR2 SYDVKM. There are 16 residues in the CDR3. V dropped 5 bases and J dropped 4; count of bases not matched to a gene: 12.

Details on this clone: A junction end diverges from the germline sequence, so it may reflect a read error. The V and J genes are TRBV5-1 and TRBJ1-5, with D uncertain. Germline CDR1 reads SGHRS; CDR2 reads YFSETQ. The CDR3 has 16 residues. The DNA of the CDR3 is TGTGCCAGCAGCTTGTGGAGGAATGCCAACAATCAGCCCCAGCATTTT. Protein sequence: CASSLWRNANNQPQHF.

V usage is TRBV6-6 and J usage is TRBJ2-7; D is perhaps TRBD2 (6 bases). The CDR3 has 15 amino acids. Trimming removed 0 bases from V and 4 bases from J, with 13 bases in between. Germline values: CDR1 MNHNY, CDR2 SVGAGI (reference sequence). DNA of the CDR3: TGTGCCAGCAGTTACTCGATCAATGGGGGGTACGAGCAGTACTTC. Translated, it gives CASSYSINGGYEQYF.

V usage is TRBV5-1 and J usage is TRBJ2-7; D is unclear. Per germline, CDR1 SGHRS and CDR2 YFSETQ. This CDR3 comprises 14 residues. V dropped 0 bases and J dropped 2 bases, with 9 bases sitting between them. The CDR3 is CASSLASQAYEQYF. As DNA, the CDR3 is TGCGCCAGCAGCTTGGCCTCTCAAGCCTACGAGCAGTACTTC.

The rearrangement links TRBV28 to TRBJ2-7, with D perhaps TRBD2 (6 bases). CDR3 length: 17 residues. Germline V gives CDR1 MDHEN, CDR2 SYDVKM. V was clipped by 6 bases and J by 6 bases, with 27 bases between them. Here the CDR3 DNA reads TGTGCCAGCAGCTACCCTCTAGCGCCTAGCGAACGGGGCGAGCAGTACTTC. Translation: CASSYPLAPSERGEQYF. Filled out from reference TRBV28 and TRBJ2-7, the complete variable domain reads DVKVTQSSRYLVKRTGEKVFLECVQDMDHENMFWYRQDPGLGLRLIYFSYDVKMKEKGDIPEGYSVSREKKERFSLILESASTNQTSMYLCASSYPLAPSERGEQYFGPGTRLTVT.

The chain uses TRBV10-3 and TRBJ1-1; D is perhaps TRBD1 (5 bases). CDR1 ENHRY and CDR2 SYGVKD come from the germline V gene. There are 12 residues in the CDR3. Trimming pared 8 bases from V and 6 bases from J, leaving 13 bases between. This CDR3 reads CAIGSGVPEAFF. CDR3 in DNA: TGTGCCATCGGATCGGGGGTCCCTGAAGCTTTCTTT.

The CDR3 region is CASSLRAGRGEGSEQYF. The CDR3, as DNA: TGTGCCAGCAGTTTAAGGGCCGGCAGGGGGGAGGGTAGCGAGCAGTACTTC. The chain employs TRBV27 and TRBJ2-7; D tentatively reads TRBD1 or TRBD2 (7 bases each). Germline V gene lookup returns CDR1 MNHEY and CDR2 SMNVEV (reference sequence). The length of the CDR3 is 17 residues. Trimming shortened V by 2 bases and J by 6 bases, and 23 bases separated the two germline ends.

CDR3 in amino acids: CASSIGQINTEAFF. The CDR3 bases are TGCGCCAGCAGCATAGGACAGATTAACACTGAAGCTTTCTTT. This sequence joins TRBV5-1 and TRBJ1-1; possible D gene TRBD1, 6 bases. CDR1 is SGHRS, CDR2 YFSETQ, per germline. The CDR3 spans 14 residues. Trimming removed 4 bases at V and 2 bases at J, with 12 bases between.

The sample holds one count of this clone. The V and J genes are TRBV11-2 and TRBJ1-1, with D perhaps matching TRBD1 (5 bases). Germline assignment: CDR1 SGHAT and CDR2 FQNNGV. This CDR3 contains 14 residues. The V and J ends lost 5 bases and 6 bases respectively, with 16 bases between them. CDR3 loop: CASSRDLGRAEAFF. The DNA of the CDR3 is TGTGCCAGCAGCCGGGACCTTGGGAGGGCTGAAGCTTTCTTT.

The V call is TRBV2, the J call TRBJ1-2; no clear D gene. Germline CDR1 SNHLY, CDR2 FYNNEI. Trimming pared 3 bases from V and 8 bases from J, leaving 4 bases between. The CDR3 totals 10 residues. The CDR3 here is CASSDRGYTF. The CDR3 DNA is TGTGCCAGCAGTGATCGGGGCTACACCTTC. Together with reference TRBV2 and TRBJ1-2, the CDR3 gives the full variable domain: EPEVTQTPSHQVTQMGQEVILRCVPISNHLYFYWYRQILGQKVEFLVSFYNNEISEKSEIFDDQFSVERPDGSNFTLKIRSTKLEDSAMYFCASSDRGYTFGSGTRLTVV.

The CDR3 bases are TGTGCCAGCAGTTTTTTGATGGGACAGGGGCCCTACGAGCAGTACTTC. Its translation: CASSFLMGQGPYEQYF. The chain joins TRBV28 to TRBJ2-7; 10 bases align to TRBD1. This CDR3 has 16 amino acids. J lost 2 bases, V lost 3 bases, and 7 bases had no gene match. Germline assignment: CDR1 MDHEN and CDR2 SYDVKM.

The table lists this clone with a few counts. The chain is built from TRBV7-2 and TRBJ1-3; D might be TRBD1 (5 bases). CDR1 and CDR2 from the germline V gene are SGHTA and FQGNSA. The CDR3 has 16 amino acids. Trimming removed 0 bases from V and 0 bases from J, with 9 bases in between. DNA for the CDR3: TGTGCCAGCAGCTTAGCACCTGGGGCCTCTGGAAACACCATATATTTT. Protein: CASSLAPGASGNTIYF.

The gene calls are TRBV5-1 and TRBJ2-3; D remains ambiguous. The CDR3 contains 14 residues. Germline V gene sequence: CDR1 SGHRS, CDR2 YFSETQ. Trimming removed 2 bases at V and 0 bases at J, with 7 bases between. The CDR3 DNA sequence: TGCGCCAGCAGCTTCGATGAAAGCACAGATACGCAGTATTTT. Protein sequence: CASSFDESTDTQYF.

The chain has TRBV29-1 and TRBJ2-5; D could derive from TRBD1 or TRBD2 (5 bases each). This CDR3 has 12 residues. The germline V gene has CDR1 SQVTM and CDR2 ANQGSEA. Trimming removed 3 bases at V and 5 bases at J, with 10 bases between. This chain's CDR3 is CSVEPGQETQYF. CDR3 DNA: TGCAGCGTTGAGCCGGGGCAGGAGACCCAGTACTTC.

The chain employs TRBV15 and TRBJ1-5; D uncertain. V lost 1 base to trimming and J lost 5 bases, with 6 bases between them. Per the germline V gene, CDR1 is LNHNV and CDR2 is YYDKDF (reference sequence). The CDR3 loop spans 13 amino acids. In DNA, the CDR3 is TGTGCCACCAGCAGAGCCGTGGATCAGCCCCAGCATTTT. Residues: CATSRAVDQPQHF.

The chain uses TRBV7-9 and TRBJ2-7; no definite D call. This CDR3 contains 13 residues. Germline V gives CDR1 SEHNR, CDR2 FQNEAQ (reference sequence). The V gene lost 1 base and the J gene lost 3 bases, with 7 bases spanning the gap. The CDR3 coding sequence is TGTGCCAGCAGCTTAGGACACCTCTACGAGCAGTACTTC. This translates into CASSLGHLYEQYF.

Here the CDR3 DNA reads TGTGCCAGCAGTTACTGGGACAATCAGCCCCAGCATTTT. Its translation: CASSYWDNQPQHF. The rearrangement links TRBV6-6 to TRBJ1-5; no reliable D call. The length of the CDR3 is 13 residues. V was clipped by 1 base and J by 3 bases, with 4 bases between them. Germline V gives CDR1 MNHNY, CDR2 SVGAGI (reference sequence).